The subject of this entry is one TCR beta chain. What it binds is not known. These data are taken from a study of siplizumab effects on memory and regulatory T cells. The study, taken as a whole, reports: No functional test confirmed suppression by proliferating siplizumab-culture Tregs. Phenotypic classification as naive or memory proved unattainable for roughly 75-96% of proliferating CD4+ or CD8+ clones. Memory cells seemed less diverse than naive T cells, which seemed major alloresponse contributors.

V lost 3 bases and J 8 bases, leaving 10 bases between the germline ends. Germline CDR1 MNHNS, CDR2 SASEGT. This CDR3 spans 12 amino acids. Per sample, some 93,000 TCR templates were assayed. Repertoires were generated with immunoSEQ multiplex PCR, while TCRdb's copy carries only in-frame clones and drops some. Of roughly 100,000 clones in the sample, about 92% were seen once. The genes are TRBV6-1 and TRBJ1-2; D might be TRBD1 (5 bases). Source material: CD4+ T cells sorted from blood. The source of this sequence is a human donor in good health. The CDR3 DNA reads TGTGCCAGCAGTGAGGCAGGGTTAGGCTACACCTTC. Translated: CASSEAGLGYTF.